This T cell receptor beta chain was documented in a study of low-dose radiotherapy and immunotherapy resistance in tumors. Study-level information: Cohort 1 patients were irradiated with 0.5 Gy fractions every 2 weeks to 6.5 Gy total. The patients were given nivolumab 240 mg every two weeks and ipilimumab 1 mg/kg every six weeks, through an intravenous route.

Alpha- and beta-chain coverage of first-strand cDNA came from TRAV- and TRBV-specific primers. Over approximately 19 PCR cycles, TCRs were amplified from a constant-region primer and V-primer adapter. The mRNA that was isolated underwent amplification by in vitro transcription. TCRdb re-called the reads through MiXCR, storing one row per CDR3 protein. The sample yields some 16,000 distinct CDR3 sequences, around two thirds seen once. Nivolumab, ipilimumab, aspirin, low-dose cyclophosphamide and low-dose radiotherapy were given to donors. V dropped 2 bases and J dropped 7; count of bases not matched to a gene: 2. Germline V gene lookup returns CDR1 SGHKS and CDR2 YYEKEE (reference sequence). This CDR3 is 12 amino acids long.

This TCR derives from a human donor with advanced metastatic prostate, ovarian, gallbladder or colorectal cancer (not recorded which). This table probably holds off-target reads from a library built for another chain. The V call is TRBV5-5, the J call TRBJ2-7, with TRBD1 matching over 8 bases. DNA of the CDR3: TGTGCCAGCAGCTTCAGGGGGCAAGAGCAGTACTTC. This translates into CASSFRGQEQYF.